Listed below are T cell receptor beta chains from one sample, sequenced in a study of T cell responses to AZD1222 COVID-19 vaccine. Profiling relied on immunoSEQ multiplex PCR, and the TCRdb table lists in-frame clones only, not all of them. The sample carries about 160,000 clones, over 80% recorded once. The material sequenced was peripheral blood, taken on day 0 of AZD1222 vaccination. All receptors derive from an adult in good health. Each CDR3 is given with its conserved first and last residue. A D gene is named only where the DNA matches it firmly. Clone size, where shown, is once, few, many, or a class for clones that have expanded.

J gene,D gene,V gene,clone size,CDR3 protein,CDR3 DNA
TRBJ1-5,.,TRBV7-2,.,CASSRELDQPQHF,TGTGCCAGCAGTCGGGAACTCGATCAGCCCCAGCATTTT
TRBJ1-1,.,TRBV9,.,CASSAGTGQGHTEAFF,TGTGCCAGCAGCGCCGGGACGGGGCAGGGACACACTGAAGCTTTCTTT
TRBJ2-1,TRBD2,TRBV15,.,CATSRELGAGGKNEQFF,TGTGCCACCAGCAGAGAATTAGGAGCGGGAGGAAAAAATGAGCAGTTCTTC
TRBJ2-7,TRBD2,TRBV7-2,.,CASSLTVAGPYEQYF,TGTGCCAGCAGCTTAACGGTAGCGGGGCCCTACGAGCAGTACTTC
TRBJ1-5,.,TRBV6-5,once,CASSYGGQPNQPQHF,TGTGCCAGCAGTTACGGCGGGCAGCCCAATCAGCCCCAGCATTTT
TRBJ2-7,TRBD1,TRBV29-1,.,CSVEIPPQDRGRSYEQYF,TGCAGCGTTGAAATCCCACCGCAGGACAGGGGACGCTCCTACGAGCAGTACTTC
TRBJ1-1,.,TRBV7-3,.,CASSFGGFTEAFF,TGTGCCAGCAGCTTCGGGGGATTCACTGAAGCTTTCTTT
TRBJ2-6,.,TRBV10-3,.,CAIGGAGFAGANVLTF,TGTGCCATCGGCGGCGCAGGGTTTGCTGGGGCCAACGTCCTGACTTTC
TRBJ2-2,.,TRBV7-2,.,CASSLVLGTGELFF,TGTGCCAGCAGCTTAGTTTTGGGAACCGGGGAGCTGTTTTTT
TRBJ2-4,.,TRBV4-1,.,CASSQDSGSLAKNIQYF,TGCGCCAGCAGCCAAGACTCAGGATCCCTAGCCAAAAACATTCAGTACTTC
TRBJ2-1,TRBD2,TRBV25-1,.,CASSEWGGNEQFF,TGTGCCAGCAGTGAATGGGGGGGCAATGAGCAGTTCTTC
TRBJ2-3,TRBD1,TRBV28,.,CASSLYNRDRVLLVRADTQYF,TGTGCCAGCAGTTTGTACAACCGGGACAGGGTTTTGCTGGTGCGGGCAGATACGCAGTATTTT
TRBJ2-7,TRBD2,TRBV6-5,.,CASRGGRNEQYF,TGTGCCAGCAGGGGAGGGAGGAACGAGCAGTACTTC
TRBJ2-7,.,TRBV3-1/TRBV3-2,few,CASSQDSPAKEYF,TGTGCCAGCAGCCAAGATTCTCCGGCCAAGGAGTACTTC
TRBJ2-7,TRBD2,TRBV10-1,.,CASSAAGADYEQYF,TGCGCCAGCAGTGCAGCGGGGGCCGACTACGAGCAGTACTTC
TRBJ1-5,.,TRBV5-6,.,CASSFFKDQPQHF,TGTGCCAGCAGCTTCTTCAAGGATCAGCCCCAGCATTTT
TRBJ1-1,TRBD1,TRBV19,.,CASSLGTGRNTEAFF,TGTGCCAGTAGTTTGGGGACAGGGAGGAACACTGAAGCTTTCTTT
TRBJ2-5,.,TRBV6-5,.,CAGSTGMGLQETQYF,TGTGCCGGTTCGACAGGTATGGGACTTCAAGAGACCCAGTACTTC
TRBJ1-1,.,TRBV15,.,CATSSLRGARTEAFF,TGTGCCACCAGCAGCCTCCGGGGGGCGCGGACTGAAGCTTTCTTT
TRBJ1-4,TRBD1,TRBV28,.,CASRDTGQGWEKLFF,TGTGCCAGCAGAGACACCGGACAGGGTTGGGAAAAACTGTTTTTT
TRBJ1-1,TRBD1,TRBV6-2/TRBV6-3,.,CASSYSGQVNTEAFF,TGTGCCAGCAGTTACTCGGGACAGGTAAACACTGAAGCTTTCTTT
TRBJ2-2,.,TRBV7-2,.,CASSLGPGVTTGELFF,TGTGCCAGCAGCTTAGGTCCAGGGGTCACTACCGGGGAGCTGTTTTTT
TRBJ1-1,.,TRBV21-1,.,CASSKEYGTMNTEAFF,TGTGCCAGCAGCAAAGAATATGGTACCATGAACACTGAAGCTTTCTTT
TRBJ2-5,.,TRBV14,once,CASSQERVGWRETQYF,TGTGCCAGCAGCCAAGAGAGGGTCGGCTGGCGAGAGACCCAGTACTTC
TRBJ2-3,.,TRBV7-2,.,CASSWPTESTDTQYF,TGTGCCAGCAGCTGGCCGACAGAAAGCACAGATACGCAGTATTTT
TRBJ1-2,.,TRBV28,.,CASSSQPISYGYTF,TGTGCCAGCAGTTCACAACCGATTTCCTATGGCTACACCTTC
TRBJ1-6,.,TRBV27,.,CASSLLQYNSPLHF,TGTGCCAGCAGTTTATTACAATATAATTCACCCCTCCACTTT
TRBJ2-7,TRBD1,TRBV10-1,.,CASSHRGGEQYF,TGCGCCAGCAGTCACAGGGGTGGCGAGCAGTACTTC
TRBJ1-6,TRBD1,TRBV6-5,.,CASSYSSGGNSPLHF,TGTGCCAGCAGTTACTCGTCAGGGGGGAATTCACCCCTCCACTTT
TRBJ2-5,.,TRBV15,.,CATSRDDRYYF,TGTGCCACCAGCAGAGATGATCGATATTACTTC
TRBJ1-5,TRBD1,TRBV5-7,.,CASSRTGDRQPQHF,TGTGCCAGCAGTCGGACAGGGGACAGGCAGCCCCAGCATTTT
TRBJ2-5,.,TRBV5-4,once,CASSLVDLQETQYF,TGTGCCAGCAGCTTGGTCGACCTGCAAGAGACCCAGTACTTC
TRBJ2-3,.,TRBV30,.,CAADTQYF,TGCGCGGCAGATACGCAGTATTTT
TRBJ1-2,.,TRBV28,few,CASSPGGGRGYTF,TGTGCCAGCAGTCCTGGGGGGGGCAGAGGCTACACCTTC
TRBJ1-2,.,TRBV29-1,.,CSVDEQGNGYTF,TGCAGCGTTGATGAGCAGGGTAATGGCTACACCTTC
TRBJ2-2,.,TRBV11-2,.,CASSLVPGKAGELFF,TGTGCCAGCAGCTTAGTTCCAGGGAAGGCCGGGGAGCTGTTTTTT
TRBJ2-7,.,TRBV7-8,.,CASSEPGLPRDEQYF,TGTGCCAGCAGCGAGCCGGGACTCCCAAGGGACGAGCAGTACTTC
TRBJ2-7,.,TRBV4-1,.,CASSPGGGRALYEQYF,TGCGCCAGCAGCCCTGGTGGGGGTAGGGCTCTCTACGAGCAGTACTTC
TRBJ2-1,TRBD2,TRBV28,.,CASSSGSRAYNEQFF,TGTGCCAGTTCCAGCGGGAGCCGGGCCTACAATGAGCAGTTCTTC
TRBJ2-2,TRBD2,TRBV7-6,.,CASSPAGGGYTGELFF,TGTGCCAGCAGCCCGGCTGGCGGGGGGTACACCGGGGAGCTGTTTTTT
TRBJ2-1,TRBD2,TRBV2,.,CASRPGLANNEQFF,TGTGCCAGCAGACCGGGACTAGCGAACAATGAGCAGTTCTTC
TRBJ1-5,.,TRBV28,once,CASSLRASYSNQPQHF,TGTGCCAGCAGTTTAAGGGCTTCTTATAGCAATCAGCCCCAGCATTTT
TRBJ2-1,TRBD2,TRBV11-3,once,CASSSLAGGRQFF,TGTGCCAGCAGCTCCCTAGCGGGGGGCCGGCAGTTCTTC
TRBJ2-7,TRBD2,TRBV6-2/TRBV6-3,.,CASSYREGPYEQYF,TGTGCCAGCAGTTACCGGGAGGGCCCCTACGAGCAGTACTTC
TRBJ1-3,TRBD1,TRBV5-1,.,CASSSGQGAGNTIYF,TGCGCCAGCAGCTCGGGACAGGGTGCTGGAAACACCATATATTTT
TRBJ1-5,.,TRBV7-9,.,CASSVDSSNQPQHF,TGTGCCAGCAGCGTAGACAGTAGCAATCAGCCCCAGCATTTT
TRBJ2-7,.,TRBV24-1,.,CATSTGRTVYEQYF,TGTGCCACCAGTACCGGGCGGACGGTCTACGAGCAGTACTTC
TRBJ1-1,.,TRBV5-1,once,CASVGSNTEAFF,TGCGCCAGCGTTGGATCAAACACTGAAGCTTTCTTT
TRBJ1-4,TRBD1,TRBV30,.,CAGQGRDEKLFF,TGTGCCGGACAGGGTAGGGATGAAAAACTGTTTTTT
TRBJ1-5,.,TRBV28,.,CATRPAGINQPQHF,TGTGCCACCAGGCCCGCAGGGATAAATCAGCCCCAGCATTTT
TRBJ1-1,.,TRBV5-1,once,CASSRDGAEAFF,TGCGCCAGCAGCCGGGACGGAGCTGAAGCTTTCTTT
TRBJ1-6,TRBD1,TRBV10-2,.,CASCDRARDSPLHF,TGCGCCAGCTGCGACAGGGCGAGGGATTCACCCCTCCACTTT
TRBJ1-1,.,TRBV11-1,.,CASSLAGYGTEAFF,TGTGCCAGCAGCTTAGCGGGATACGGCACTGAAGCTTTCTTT
TRBJ2-7,.,TRBV7-3,.,CASRPAGLHEQYF,TGTGCCAGCAGACCAGCCGGGCTACACGAGCAGTACTTC